What follows are 29 T cell receptor beta chains derived from one specimen sequenced in a study of molecular identifiers for immune sequencing clone quantification. TCRdb redid the calling of the PCR reads with MiXCR, one entry per CDR3 protein. Of 460,000 or so distinct CDR3 sequences listed, around 25% are singletons. What was sequenced was naive CD8+ T cells from blood, with Jurkat cell RNA spiked in. Noted subset: FACS-sorted CD8+CD4-CCR7+CD45RA+ naive T cells. The receptors were sampled from a human donor in good health. Some libraries in this study had Jurkat cell RNA spiked in.

A word on this clonotype: A much larger clone sits a single nucleotide away, making a read error possible. The rearrangement links TRBV20-1 to TRBJ2-3, with D possibly matching TRBD2 (6 bases). Germline V gives CDR1 DFQATT, CDR2 SNEGSKA (reference sequence). The V end was cut by 0 bases, the J end by 1 base, with 14 bases between. The CDR3 consists of 16 residues. The CDR3 sequence is CSARDGIAEGTDTQYF. The DNA for the CDR3 is TGCAGTGCTAGAGATGGGATAGCGGAGGGCACAGATACGCAGTATTTT.

There are a few counts of this clonotype. The chain combines TRBV14 with TRBJ2-7; D is possibly TRBD1 (5 bases). V lost 0 bases and J lost 0, with 9 bases in between. This CDR3 comprises 15 residues. Germline assignment: CDR1 SGHDN and CDR2 FVKESK. The DNA of the CDR3 is TGTGCCAGCAGCCAAGAGACAGTCTTCTCCTACGAGCAGTACTTC. This sequence encodes CASSQETVFSYEQYF.

This clonotype was seen only a few times. This chain links TRBV7-3 with TRBJ2-1; D is unresolved. The CDR3 has 15 amino acids. V gave up 6 bases and J gave up 9 bases, with 21 bases separating them. Germline V gene lookup returns CDR1 SGHTA and CDR2 FQGTGA. The CDR3 sequence is CASRSSLDPTAEQFF. In DNA form, the CDR3 reads TGTGCCAGCAGATCATCACTGGACCCTACGGCTGAGCAGTTCTTC.

This clonotype was found once. This sequence may be a read error, since a much larger clone differs from it by one base. The chain joins TRBV20-1 to TRBJ2-7, with 10 nucleotides matching TRBD1. CDR3 length: 14 residues. Germline lookup yields CDR1 DFQATT and CDR2 SNEGSKA (reference sequence). In DNA form, the CDR3 reads TGCGGTGCCCACGAGGTGGGACAGGGGAACGAGCAGTACTTC. Protein: CGAHEVGQGNEQYF.

This clonotype has a count of ten or more. The V gene is TRBV7-9, the J gene TRBJ1-1; possible D gene TRBD1, 6 bases. Germline V gene sequence: CDR1 SEHNR, CDR2 FQNEAQ (reference sequence). This CDR3 region has 16 residues. V dropped 5 bases and J dropped 0 bases, with 16 bases sitting between them. Here the CDR3 reads CASSTSWTDMNTEAFF. DNA of the CDR3: TGTGCCAGCAGCACTAGTTGGACAGACATGAACACTGAAGCTTTCTTT.

This clonotype was seen at least ten times. The CDR3 is CASSQPGHPEETQYF. DNA for the CDR3: TGTGCCAGCAGCCAACCGGGACACCCAGAAGAGACCCAGTACTTC. The chain employs TRBV7-6 and TRBJ2-5; TRBD1 might be the D (6 bases). Germline loops: CDR1 SGHVS, CDR2 FNYEAQ. The CDR3 runs to 15 residues. The V gene lost 5 bases and the J gene lost 3 bases, with 16 bases spanning the gap.

This clonotype was counted many times. The rearrangement links TRBV7-9 to TRBJ1-1; D not resolved. Trimming took 2 bases from V and 1 from J, leaving 8 bases between them. This CDR3 spans 14 amino acids. Germline V CDR1 and CDR2: SEHNR, FQNEAQ (reference sequence). The CDR3 protein is CASSLLHQNTEAFF. The CDR3 region has the DNA TGTGCCAGCAGCTTATTGCACCAGAACACTGAAGCTTTCTTT.

This clonotype was counted many times. This chain joins TRBV12-3 or TRBV12-4 and TRBJ1-1, with D perhaps TRBD1 (5 bases). V lost 3 bases to trimming and J lost 0 bases, with 14 bases between them. This CDR3 spans 16 amino acids. CDR3 DNA sequence: TGTGCCAGCAGTTTTCGAGGGGTTAGGATGAACACTGAAGCTTTCTTT. Translation: CASSFRGVRMNTEAFF.

The chain links TRBV30 to TRBJ1-1; a possible D gene is TRBD1 (6 bases). Per the germline V gene, CDR1 is GTSNPN and CDR2 is SVGIG (reference sequence). This CDR3 is built from 13 residues. V gave up 4 bases and J gave up 5 bases, with 14 bases separating them. CDR3 DNA sequence: TGTGCCTGGAATGGGGGCTACGAAACTGAAGCTTTCTTT. This codes for CAWNGGYETEAFF.

This clonotype was counted at least ten times. The gene calls are TRBV12-5 and TRBJ2-3, with unresolved D. With 9 bases removed from V and 1 base from J, the gap between germline ends came to 11 bases. Germline values: CDR1 LGHNT, CDR2 FRNRAP. This CDR3 region has 13 residues. In DNA, the CDR3 is TGTGCTAGCGCCCGCGGCCGCACAGATACGCAGTATTTT. It yields the protein CASARGRTDTQYF.

In regard to this clonotype: Given the absence of the conserved phenylalanine or tryptophan at the CDR3 end, a read error is likely. The chain joins TRBV24-1 to TRBJ2-5; D may be TRBD2 (7 bases). This CDR3 has 16 amino acids. From germline, CDR1 is KGHDR and CDR2 SFDVKD. V was cut by 5 bases and J by 5 bases, with 20 bases left in between. The CDR3 loop reads CATSAPGGRVAETQYL. DNA of the CDR3: TGTGCCACCAGTGCCCCCGGGGGGCGAGTTGCGGAGACCCAGTACCTC.

The chain is built from TRBV5-1 and TRBJ1-1; TRBD1 aligns across 9 bases. V trimming: 3 bases; J trimming: 7 bases; junction bases outside the gene matches: 4. CDR1 and CDR2 from the germline V gene are SGHRS and YFSETQ. This CDR3 is built from 13 residues. The CDR3: CASSWGQGGEAFF. CDR3 in DNA: TGCGCCAGCAGCTGGGGACAGGGTGGTGAAGCTTTCTTT.

With respect to this clonotype: With a much larger clone just one base away, this may be a read error. CDR3 amino acids: CASSFGTGAQPQHF. The DNA of the CDR3 is TGTGCCAGCAGTTTTGGGACAGGGGCTCAGCCCCAGCATTTT. The chain links TRBV27 to TRBJ1-5; 10 bases line up with TRBD1. The CDR3 spans 14 residues. The V gene end was trimmed by 3 bases and the J gene end by 6 bases; junction bases not matched to a gene: 2. Germline CDR1 reads MNHEY; CDR2 reads SMNVEV (reference sequence).

This clonotype was observed once. J is TRBJ1-1 and V is TRBV20-1; D is perhaps TRBD1 (5 bases). CDR1 DFQATT and CDR2 SNEGSKA come from the germline V gene (reference sequence). The CDR3 has 12 amino acids. CDR3 in amino acids: CIAGQANTEAFF. CDR3 bases: TGCATAGCGGGGCAGGCTAACACTGAAGCTTTCTTT.

Comments on this clonotype: A much more abundant neighbour one base away suggests this may be a read error. This chain uses TRBV5-1 with TRBJ2-5; 8 bases align to TRBD2. The CDR3 contains 13 residues. Trimming at V came to 4 bases and at J to 5 bases, leaving 4 bases not matched to a gene. Germline CDR1 and CDR2: SGHRS and YFSETQ. This chain's CDR3 is CASSGGLVETQYF. Written as DNA, the CDR3 is TGCGCCAGCAGCGGGGGACTAGTGGAGACCCAGTACTTC.

This chain uses TRBV6-2 or TRBV6-3 with TRBJ2-2; tentatively, D is TRBD2 (5 bases). The V gene lost 8 bases and the J gene lost 2 bases, with 9 bases spanning the gap. Germline V gene sequence: CDR1 MNHEY, CDR2 SVGEGT. The CDR3 is made up of 13 amino acids. CDR3 bases: TGTGCCAGCTTGGAGGAAAACACCGGGGAGCTGTTTTTT. Translation: CASLEENTGELFF.

V usage is TRBV7-9 and J usage is TRBJ2-2; weak D call: TRBD2 (5 bases). Deletions cut 5 bases from V and 4 bases from J, with 8 bases between. The germline V gene encodes CDR1 SEHNR and CDR2 FQNEAQ (reference sequence). The length of the CDR3 is 13 residues. The CDR3 DNA reads as TGTGCCAGCAGCCCCGCGGGCACCGGGGAGCTGTTTTTT. This codes for CASSPAGTGELFF.

The chain has TRBV30 and TRBJ2-3; weak D call: TRBD1 (5 bases). CDR1 and CDR2 (germline): GTSNPN, SVGIG (reference sequence). This CDR3 spans 14 amino acids. V gave up 2 bases and J gave up 1 base, with 10 bases separating them. CDR3 protein: CAWSLLTGTDTQYF. DNA for the CDR3: TGTGCCTGGAGTCTGTTGACAGGCACAGATACGCAGTATTTT.

The genes are TRBV21-1 and TRBJ2-3; TRBD2 is taken as the D call from the table, unchecked against the DNA. TRBV21-1 is noted as a pseudogene. CDR3 length equals 18 residues. The CDR3 reads CASSKEQKEGEPTDTQYF. As DNA, the CDR3 is TGTGCCAGCAGCAAAGAGCAAAAAGAGGGAGAACCCACAGATACGCAGTATTTT.

The chain links TRBV24-1 to TRBJ2-7; possibly TRBD2 for D (5 bases). The CDR3 length is 13 residues. Trimming took 12 bases from V and 2 from J, leaving 16 bases between them. Looked up from germline, CDR1 is KGHDR and CDR2 is SFDVKD. The chain's CDR3 is CALPRRSPYEQYF. The CDR3 bases are TGTGCCCTACCCCGGAGGTCGCCCTACGAGCAGTACTTC.

Regarding this clonotype: An end of the junction does not agree with germline; a read error may underlie this. The V and J genes are TRBV9 and TRBJ1-4, with D possibly TRBD1 on 6 matching bases. This CDR3 is 14 amino acids long. Germline V lookup: CDR1 SGDLS, CDR2 YYNGEE. The CDR3 loop reads CASSAEQGGEKLCF. For the CDR3, the DNA is TGTGCCAGCAGCGCCGAACAGGGTGGCGAAAAACTGTGTTTT.

This clonotype has at least ten counts. V is TRBV28 and J is TRBJ2-3; D possibly corresponds to TRBD2 (6 bases). Germline CDR1 and CDR2: MDHEN and SYDVKM. The ends were cut back, 3 bases at V and 6 bases at J, with 10 bases in the middle. This CDR3 is 13 amino acids long. The CDR3 nucleotides are TGTGCCAGCAGTTTGGCTAGCGATGATACGCAGTATTTT. It encodes CASSLASDDTQYF. The whole variable domain, filled in from reference TRBV28 and TRBJ2-3, reads DVKVTQSSRYLVKRTGEKVFLECVQDMDHENMFWYRQDPGLGLRLIYFSYDVKMKEKGDIPEGYSVSREKKERFSLILESASTNQTSMYLCASSLASDDTQYFGPGTRLTVL.

The chain employs TRBV12-3 or TRBV12-4 and TRBJ1-2, with D perhaps TRBD1 (6 bases). The CDR3 has 15 amino acids. Trimming cost V 8 bases and J 4 bases, with 20 bases left between them. In DNA, the CDR3 is TGTGCCAGCTCGAGTTCTGCACAGGGACCCTATGGCTACACCTTC. It specifies CASSSSAQGPYGYTF.

About this clonotype itself: Germline and junction disagree at one end, which may indicate a read error. The chain is built from TRBV7-9 and TRBJ2-3; 7 bases fit TRBD2. The CDR3 contains 18 residues. The germline V gene has CDR1 SEHNR and CDR2 FQNEAQ (reference sequence). Written as DNA, the CDR3 is TGTGCCAGCAGCTTATTAGTGGGCGGGAGCACCCGCACAGATAAGCAGTATTTT. This encodes CASSLLVGGSTRTDKQYF.

This clonotype has just a few counts. V and J are TRBV7-2 and TRBJ2-1, with D possibly called TRBD1 or TRBD2 (5 bases each). V was cut by 5 bases and J by 3 bases, with 11 bases left in between. CDR1 and CDR2 (germline): SGHTA, FQGNSA. This CDR3 is 14 amino acids long. The CDR3, as DNA: TGTGCCAGCAGCGTATCGGGGCTCTACAATGAGCAGTTCTTC. Its protein product is CASSVSGLYNEQFF.

This clonotype appeared a few times. The chain links TRBV13 to TRBJ2-1, with TRBD2 identical over 10 bases. Germline V lookup: CDR1 PRHDT, CDR2 FYEKMQ (reference sequence). This CDR3 spans 18 amino acids. The V gene end was trimmed by 6 bases and the J gene end by 7 bases; junction bases not matched to a gene: 18. The CDR3 DNA reads as TGTGCCAGCAGTTCGAAACAAGTAGAGGGACTAGCGAGGAATGAGCAGTTCTTC. Encoded protein: CASSSKQVEGLARNEQFF.

In the case of this clonotype: Being one base from a much bigger clone, this may be a read error. The chain carries TRBV13 and TRBJ2-3; TRBD2 matches at 9 bases. There are 17 residues in the CDR3. Germline V gives CDR1 PRHDT, CDR2 FYEKMQ (reference sequence). Written as DNA, the CDR3 is TGTGCCAGCAGCTCTACGGCCGGGACTAGCAGCACAGCTACGCAGTATTTT. It encodes CASSSTAGTSSTATQYF.

V usage is TRBV29-1 and J usage is TRBJ1-1; D not certain. CDR1 is SQVTM, CDR2 ANQGSEA, per germline. V gave up 4 bases and J gave up 1 base, with 7 bases separating them. CDR3 length: 12 amino acids. The CDR3 here is CSVVDGNTEAFF. The CDR3 nucleotides read TGCAGCGTTGTGGACGGGAACACTGAAGCTTTCTTT.

This clonotype was picked up a small number of times. This chain links TRBV6-2 or TRBV6-3 with TRBJ1-1; D is possibly TRBD1 (5 bases). The V and J ends lost 8 bases and 2 bases respectively, with 12 bases between them. The CDR3 length is 13 residues. The V gene's germline CDR1 is MNHEY and CDR2 SVGEGT. CDR3 sequence reads: CASVRDLNTEAFF. In DNA form, the CDR3 reads TGTGCCAGCGTAAGGGACCTAAACACTGAAGCTTTCTTT.